This T cell receptor (beta chain) derives from a study of T cells after yellow fever vaccination. Across the whole study: When fractions had low cell numbers, they were prepared with SMART-Seq v4 Ultra Low Input.

This clonotype appeared a few times. Its antigen is unidentified. Study results and caveats: Once the booster was given, most primary-vaccination clones reappeared, at about 96% for CD4 and approximately 88% for CD8.

TCR cDNA, made by 5'RACE template switching, carried an added universal primer site and UMIs. TCRdb reanalysed the 5' RACE reads using MiXCR and keeps one entry per CDR3 protein. The data show 400,000 to 650,000 distinct CDR3 sequences, with 21% seen just once and roughly a sixth held by the top ten. The receptor was isolated from a man aged 18 to 29 who received the YFV17D yellow fever vaccine. Source: PBMCs, taken less than 25 days after the first yellow fever vaccination.

CDR3 sequence (DNA): TGTGCCAGCAGTTACAGTAATCGGGTTCAAGCGGGGGGGTTTCTGTACTACGAGCAGTACTTC. Protein sequence: CASSYSNRVQAGGFLYYEQYF. V usage is TRBV6-2 or TRBV6-3 and J usage is TRBJ2-7, with 10 bases that match TRBD2. The CDR3 runs to 21 residues. CDR1 and CDR2 from the germline V gene are MNHEY and SVGEGT. V was clipped by 2 bases and J by 3 bases; unmatched bases: 22.